These T cell receptor beta chains were read from a single sample in a study of blood T cells in healthy people across ages. TCRdb ran MiXCR on the 5' RACE reads and lists one entry per CDR3 protein. The table includes about 380,000 distinct CDR3 sequences, 52% detected once. The sequenced material came from blood. These receptors were collected from a man between 60 and 75 years old in good health. Each CDR3 is given with its conserved first and last residue. D genes are given only for firm matches. Only part of the rows carry a size: once, few, many, or a class if the clone is expanded.

abundance	len	d_gene	v_gene	j_gene	CDR3nt	CDR3aa
-	15	TRBD1	TRBV9	TRBJ2-1	TGTGCCAGCAGCGTAGGGGGGACAGGGTCCAATGAGCAGTTCTTC	CASSVGGTGSNEQFF
-	16	TRBD1	TRBV6-2/TRBV6-3	TRBJ2-4	TGTGCCAGCAGCTCGACAGGGGTTAAGACCAAAAACATTCAGTACTTC	CASSSTGVKTKNIQYF
-	16	-	TRBV4-3	TRBJ2-5	TGCGCCAGCAGCCAAGATGGGGGAGCTGGACAAGAGACCCAGTACTTC	CASSQDGGAGQETQYF
-	12	-	TRBV2	TRBJ2-7	TGTGCCAGCAATAGCGACTCCTACGAGCAGTACTTC	CASNSDSYEQYF
-	15	TRBD1	TRBV12-3/TRBV12-4	TRBJ2-3	TGTGCCAGCAGTTTAAATCGACAGGGCCCAGATACGCAGTATTTT	CASSLNRQGPDTQYF
-	11	-	TRBV27	TRBJ2-7	TGTGCCAGCAGTTTGTTGTTCGAGCAGTACTTC	CASSLLFEQYF
-	17	-	TRBV7-2	TRBJ2-7	TGTACCAGCAGCTTAGCGGTGTTGCTAGTTAGTGGCTACGAGCAGTACTTC	CTSSLAVLLVSGYEQYF
-	15	TRBD1	TRBV20-1	TRBJ1-4	TGCAGTGCTAGGGGACCCGGGACAGGGGGCAATAAACTGTTTTTT	CSARGPGTGGNKLFF
-	15	-	TRBV12-3/TRBV12-4	TRBJ2-7	TGTGCCAGCAGCCCGCGCACATTGTCCTCGAGCGAGCAGTACTTC	CASSPRTLSSSEQYF
many	14	-	TRBV29-1	TRBJ1-2	TGCAGCGTCACCACAGGGCCCCCACTTTATGGCTACACCTTC	CSVTTGPPLYGYTF
-	15	TRBD2	TRBV6-5	TRBJ2-1	TGTGCCAGCAGCAGACTAGCGGGGGGTTTGGATGAGCAGTTCTTC	CASSRLAGGLDEQFF
-	15	-	TRBV18	TRBJ2-1	TGTGCCAGCTCACCACTAGCGCAACTTTACAATGAGCAGTTCTTC	CASSPLAQLYNEQFF
-	13	-	TRBV28	TRBJ2-1	TGTGCCAGCAGCCTGACGGGCCCTGATGAGCAGTTCTTC	CASSLTGPDEQFF
many	16	-	TRBV20-1	TRBJ2-3	TGCAGTGCTAGAGGGAAAGAAGGGGTTGGCACAGATACGCAGTATTTT	CSARGKEGVGTDTQYF
-	14	-	TRBV24-1	TRBJ2-3	TGTGCCACCAGTGATGTGGGAAGATCAGATACGCAGTATTTT	CATSDVGRSDTQYF
-	13	-	TRBV7-2	TRBJ2-7	TGTGCCAGCAGTATACAGGTCTCCTACGAGCAGTACTTC	CASSIQVSYEQYF
-	11	-	TRBV21-1	TRBJ2-5	TGTGCCAGCACCCTTCAAGAGACCCAGTACTTC	CASTLQETQYF
-	14	TRBD1	TRBV12-3/TRBV12-4	TRBJ1-6	TGTGCCAGCAGTAGGGGACAGGGGTACGCACCCCTCCACTTT	CASSRGQGYAPLHF
-	17	TRBD2	TRBV30	TRBJ2-4	TGTGCCTGGAGTGTAGGGGGCCTAGCGGGGTTGAAAAACATTCAGTACTTC	CAWSVGGLAGLKNIQYF
-	12	-	TRBV6-1	TRBJ2-7	TGTGCCAGCAGTGGGACGAAGTACGAGCAGTACTTC	CASSGTKYEQYF
few	15	-	TRBV11-2	TRBJ1-5	TGTGCCAGCAGCCTTCCTAGGGCAGGGGAACAGCCCCAGCATTTT	CASSLPRAGEQPQHF
many	15	TRBD2	TRBV20-1	TRBJ2-7	TGCAGTGCTGAGGGAGCTAGCGGGAGACAATACGAGCAGTACTTC	CSAEGASGRQYEQYF
once	15	TRBD2	TRBV2	TRBJ2-1	TGTGCCGGCAGTGAAGGAGCGGGAGGGCGGTCTGAGCAGTTCTTC	CAGSEGAGGRSEQFF
few	15	TRBD1	TRBV7-9	TRBJ2-3	TGTGCCAGCAGCACGAGGGGGCAAGGCACAGATACGCAGTATTTT	CASSTRGQGTDTQYF
-	12	-	TRBV5-1	TRBJ1-4	TGCGCCAGCGCCAGGGAGGGGGAAAAACTGTTTTTT	CASAREGEKLFF
-	14	TRBD1	TRBV7-6	TRBJ2-3	TGTGCCAGCAGCTTAGACCAGGGGGCGGATACGCAGTATTTT	CASSLDQGADTQYF
-	16	TRBD2	TRBV5-1	TRBJ2-7	TGCGCCAGCAGCCCACACTTACGGGAGGCTAGCCACGAGCAGTACTTC	CASSPHLREASHEQYF
-	12	-	TRBV28	TRBJ2-5	TGTGCCAGCAACACACAGGGAGAGACCCAGTACTTC	CASNTQGETQYF
many	14	-	TRBV5-1	TRBJ1-1	TGCGCCAGCAGCCTCGAGGGAGCGAACACTGAAGCTTTCTTT	CASSLEGANTEAFF
few	17	-	TRBV3-1	TRBJ2-5	TGTGCCAGCAGCCAAGTCTTCAGGATCGGCACCCAAGAGACCCAGTACTTC	CASSQVFRIGTQETQYF
-	15	-	TRBV20-1	TRBJ2-7	TGCAGTGCTAGTGAATTGGGCGGTTACTCCTACGAGCAGTACTTC	CSASELGGYSYEQYF
few	15	-	TRBV7-9	TRBJ2-7	TGTGCCAGCAGCTTAGGGGCAGGGACTTCCTACGAGCAGTACTTC	CASSLGAGTSYEQYF
-	18	TRBD2	TRBV10-3	TRBJ2-1	TGTGCCATCAGTGAGGCCCGGGGGGTAGGGGCAGCACCTGGTGAGCAGTTCTTC	CAISEARGVGAAPGEQFF
-	16	-	TRBV29-1	TRBJ2-2	TGCAGCGTTGAACGGGTCGATATAGGGGTTACCGGGGAGCTGTTTTTT	CSVERVDIGVTGELFF
-	16	-	TRBV12-3/TRBV12-4	TRBJ2-7	TGTGCCAGCAGTCTCCAACAGGTCGAATGGGCCTACGAGCAGTACTTC	CASSLQQVEWAYEQYF
few	12	TRBD2	TRBV28	TRBJ2-1	TGTGCCAGCAGTCCGAGACTAGCGGAGCAGTTCTTC	CASSPRLAEQFF